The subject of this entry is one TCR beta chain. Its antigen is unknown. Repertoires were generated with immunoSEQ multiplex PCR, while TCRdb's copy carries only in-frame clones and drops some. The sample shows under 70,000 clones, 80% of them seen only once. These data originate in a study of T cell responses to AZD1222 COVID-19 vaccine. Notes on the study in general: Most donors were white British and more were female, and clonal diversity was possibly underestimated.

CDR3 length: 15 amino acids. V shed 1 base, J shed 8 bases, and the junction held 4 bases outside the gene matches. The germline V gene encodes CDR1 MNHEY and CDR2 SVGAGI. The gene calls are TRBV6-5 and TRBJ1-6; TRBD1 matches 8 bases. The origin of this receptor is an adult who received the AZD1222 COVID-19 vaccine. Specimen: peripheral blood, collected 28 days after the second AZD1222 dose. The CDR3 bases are TGTGCCAGCAGTTACTTCGGGACAGGCGATTCACCCCTCCACTTT. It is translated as CASSYFGTGDSPLHF.